Sequencing of this T cell receptor beta chain was carried out in a study of cytomegalovirus exposure and HLA in healthy donors. The CDR3 extends over 14 amino acids. Germline lookup yields CDR1 SGHTA and CDR2 FQGTGA. V lost 7 bases and J 3 bases, leaving 15 bases between the germline ends. It was with 60 Vbeta and 13 Jbeta primers that the PCR ran. Clones were sequenced by immunoSEQ multiplex PCR, and TCRdb holds only the in-frame ones, with some missing. The sample holds about 210,000 clones; over 75% are singletons and the top ten take approximately 0.47%. The TCR was taken from a boy aged 5-17 years in good health and CMV-seronegative. This chain joins TRBV7-3 and TRBJ1-1, with D unresolved. The sequenced sample consisted of PBMCs. CDR3 DNA sequence: TGTGCCAGCAAAAGATCGGGGTTGGACACTGAAGCTTTCTTT. Amino acid sequence: CASKRSGLDTEAFF.